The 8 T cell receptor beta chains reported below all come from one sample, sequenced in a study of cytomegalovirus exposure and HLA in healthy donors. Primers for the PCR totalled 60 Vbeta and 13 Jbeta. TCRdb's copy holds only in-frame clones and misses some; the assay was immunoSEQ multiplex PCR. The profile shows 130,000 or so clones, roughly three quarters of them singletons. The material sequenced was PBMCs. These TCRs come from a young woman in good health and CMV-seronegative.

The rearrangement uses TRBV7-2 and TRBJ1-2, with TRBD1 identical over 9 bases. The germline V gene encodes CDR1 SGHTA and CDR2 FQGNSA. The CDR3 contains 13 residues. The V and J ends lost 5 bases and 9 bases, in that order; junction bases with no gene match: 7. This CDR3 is CASSRTGAMSYTF. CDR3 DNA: TGTGCCAGCAGCCGGACAGGGGCTATGAGCTACACCTTC. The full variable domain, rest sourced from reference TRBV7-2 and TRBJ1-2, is GAGVSQSPSNKVTEKGKDVELRCDPISGHTALYWYRQSLGQGLEFLIYFQGNSAPDKSGLPSDRFSAERTGGSVSTLTIQRTQQEDSAVYLCASSRTGAMSYTFGSGTRLTVV.

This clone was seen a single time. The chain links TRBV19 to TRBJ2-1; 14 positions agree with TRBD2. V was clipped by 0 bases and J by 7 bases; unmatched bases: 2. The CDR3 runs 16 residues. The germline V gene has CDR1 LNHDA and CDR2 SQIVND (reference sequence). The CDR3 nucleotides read TGTGCCAGTAGTATAGATAGACTAGCGGGAGGGAATGAGCAGTTCTTC. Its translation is CASSIDRLAGGNEQFF. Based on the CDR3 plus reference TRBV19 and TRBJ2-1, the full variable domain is DGGITQSPKYLFRKEGQNVTLSCEQNLNHDAMYWYRQDPGQGLRLIYYSQIVNDFQKGDIAEGYSVSREKKESFPLTVTSAQKNPTAFYLCASSIDRLAGGNEQFFGPGTRLTVL.

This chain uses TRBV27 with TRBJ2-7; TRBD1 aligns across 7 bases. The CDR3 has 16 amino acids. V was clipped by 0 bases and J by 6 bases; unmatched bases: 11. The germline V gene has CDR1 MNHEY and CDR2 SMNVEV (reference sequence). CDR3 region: CASSLSNGQGVAEQYF. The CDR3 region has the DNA TGTGCCAGCAGTTTATCGAATGGGCAGGGGGTAGCCGAGCAGTACTTC.

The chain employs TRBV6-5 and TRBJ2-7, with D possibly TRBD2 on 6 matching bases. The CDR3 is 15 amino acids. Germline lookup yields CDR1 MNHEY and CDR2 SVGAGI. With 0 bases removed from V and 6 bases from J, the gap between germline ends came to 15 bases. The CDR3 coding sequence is TGTGCCAGCAGTTACTCTCGGGGGATTTCTTCCGAGCAGTACTTC. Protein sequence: CASSYSRGISSEQYF.

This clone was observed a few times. The chain's CDR3 is CASSFMSGRGAGELFF. The CDR3 coding sequence is TGTGCCAGCAGCTTCATGAGCGGGAGAGGAGCCGGGGAGCTGTTTTTT. V gene TRBV7-8 combines with J gene TRBJ2-2, with 8 bases fitting TRBD2. The CDR3 consists of 16 residues. The trim removed 3 bases at V and 6 bases at J, leaving 9 bases unmatched. The germline gives CDR1 SGHVS, CDR2 FQNEAQ.

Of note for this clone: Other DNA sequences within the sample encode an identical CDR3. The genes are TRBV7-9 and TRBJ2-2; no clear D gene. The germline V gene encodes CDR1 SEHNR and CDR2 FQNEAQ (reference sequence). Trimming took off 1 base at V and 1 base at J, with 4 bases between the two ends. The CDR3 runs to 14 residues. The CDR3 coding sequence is TGTGCCAGCAGCTTAGGCGGGAACACCGGGGAGCTGTTTTTT. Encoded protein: CASSLGGNTGELFF.

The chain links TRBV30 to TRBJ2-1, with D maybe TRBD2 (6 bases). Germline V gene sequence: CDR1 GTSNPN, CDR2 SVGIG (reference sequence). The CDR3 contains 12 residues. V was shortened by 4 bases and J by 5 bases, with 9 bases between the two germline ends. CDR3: CAWNRLDNEQFF. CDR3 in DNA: TGTGCCTGGAATCGACTAGACAATGAGCAGTTCTTC.

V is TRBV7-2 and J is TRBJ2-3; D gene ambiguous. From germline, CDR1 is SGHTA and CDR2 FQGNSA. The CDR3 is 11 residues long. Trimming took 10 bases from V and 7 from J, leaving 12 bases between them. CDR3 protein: CAIQDLNTQYF. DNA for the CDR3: TGTGCCATTCAAGACTTGAATACGCAGTATTTT.